This TCR beta chain was sequenced in a study of response to subunit inactivated influenza vaccine. This CDR3 is built from 14 residues. Trimming took off 4 bases at V and 1 base at J, with 12 bases between the two ends. CDR1 is SGDLS and CDR2 is YYNGEE in the germline V gene. TCRdb re-called the RT-PCR reads through MiXCR, storing one row per CDR3 protein. The sample has fewer than 250,000 distinct CDR3 sequences, roughly 14% seen once. This clonotype has just a few counts. V gene TRBV9 combines with J gene TRBJ2-7; the D gene is possibly TRBD1 (5 bases). Material: CD8+ T cells sorted from PBMCs, obtained less than 6 days after vaccination. The receptor was derived from a man in his fifties or sixties who received an inactivated influenza vaccine. As DNA, the CDR3 is TGTGCCAGCAGCCCCTGGCAGGGATCCTACGAGCAGTACTTC. This translates into CASSPWQGSYEQYF.